These 24 T cell receptor beta chains originate from one sample sequenced in a study of regulatory T cells in long-lasting Graves disease. Sequencing libraries for TCR beta were prepared with iRepertoire HTBI primers and Arm-PCR of CDR3 regions. TCRdb re-called the multiplex PCR reads through MiXCR, storing one row per CDR3 protein. The sample includes under 250,000 distinct CDR3 sequences, roughly 20% of them seen just once. Time point of the sample: newly diagnosed GD, antithyroid drugs for less than 3 months. PBMCs provided the RNA from which the TCR library was made. These data were likewise used in another study, on T cells in Graves' hyperthyroidism and ophthalmopathy.

The sample in question was peripheral blood mononuclear cells (PBMCs), obtained at new diagnosis, from a patient treated with antithyroid drugs. These receptors originate from a woman aged 25 to 39 with Graves disease.

Of note for this clonotype: The conserved phenylalanine or tryptophan is not found at the CDR3 terminus, so this likely reflects a read error. No DNA is shown, since the ends of the CDR3 on it are uncertain; the CDR3 is the one TCRdb lists. The rearrangement links TRBV28 to TRBJ2-4; the table calls TRBD2, which could not be checked here. CDR1 MDHEN and CDR2 SYDVKM come from the germline V gene. The CDR3 contains 19 residues when both ends are counted. This CDR3 reads CASSWQGAGAWDYEQYFGP.

This chain uses TRBV28 with TRBJ2-5; D perhaps matches TRBD1 (6 bases). The germline V and J ends were trimmed by 1 base and 1 base, with 16 bases remaining between them. The germline gives CDR1 MDHEN, CDR2 SYDVKM. The CDR3 covers 17 residues. CDR3 DNA sequence: TGTGCCAGCAGTTTATCTCAAGGACGGACAGTCCAAGAGACCCAGTACTTC. It is translated as CASSLSQGRTVQETQYF.

This clonotype was seen repeatedly, ten times or more. The chain couples TRBV14 to TRBJ1-5; no clear D. V shed 0 bases and J shed 2 bases, with 14 bases lying between them. From germline, CDR1 is SGHDN and CDR2 FVKESK. CDR3 size: 17 residues. CDR3 DNA: TGTGCCAGCAGCCAAGATCCGGTAGGGAGAGGCAATCAGCCCCAGCATTTT. Its protein product is CASSQDPVGRGNQPQHF.

In regard to this clonotype: Given a much more abundant clone one base away, this may be a read error. This chain connects TRBV20-1 to TRBJ1-1, with 7 bases fitting TRBD1. This CDR3 contains 12 residues. The trim removed 3 bases at V and 11 bases at J, leaving 9 bases unmatched. Germline loops: CDR1 DFQATT, CDR2 SNEGSKA (reference sequence). CDR3 bases: TGCAGTGCTAGCCCAACTGACAGGGATGCTTTCTTT. Its protein product is CSASPTDRDAFF.

This clonotype occurred many times. The V gene is TRBV6-2 or TRBV6-3, the J gene TRBJ1-1, with TRBD1 as a possible D gene (6 bases). Trimming took 7 bases from V and 5 from J, leaving 14 bases between them. There are 13 residues in the CDR3. The V gene's germline CDR1 is MNHEY and CDR2 SVGEGT. For the CDR3, the DNA is TGTGCCAGCACCCGGGGGGCAGGAACTGAAGCTTTCTTT. It is translated as CASTRGAGTEAFF.

This clonotype was counted many times. The chain's CDR3 is CASSPPDRANTGELFF. The CDR3 coding sequence is TGTGCCAGCAGCCCACCGGACCGCGCGAACACCGGGGAGCTGTTTTTT. This chain links TRBV9 with TRBJ2-2; unclear D gene. Germline CDR1 SGDLS, CDR2 YYNGEE. Trimming removed 4 bases at V and 0 bases at J, with 13 bases between. The CDR3 sequence is 16 residues long.

This clonotype was seen repeatedly, ten times or more. The rearrangement joins TRBV9 to TRBJ2-7, with 7 bases aligning to TRBD1. Germline assignment: CDR1 SGDLS and CDR2 YYNGEE. The trim removed 3 bases at V and 0 bases at J, leaving 15 bases unmatched. The CDR3 has 18 residues. The CDR3 DNA reads as TGTGCCAGCAGCGGACCTCAGAACGGACAGGATAACTCCTACGAGCAGTACTTC. This gives the protein CASSGPQNGQDNSYEQYF. Supplemented by reference TRBV9 and TRBJ2-7, the full variable domain reads DSGVTQTPKHLITATGQRVTLRCSPRSGDLSVYWYQQSLDQGLQFLIQYYNGEERAKGNILERFSAQQFPDLHSELNLSSLELGDSALYFCASSGPQNGQDNSYEQYFGPGTRLTVT.

There are a few counts of this clonotype. This rearrangement joins TRBV20-1 to TRBJ2-1, with 10 bases identical to TRBD2. Germline CDR1 is DFQATT and CDR2 is SNEGSKA (reference sequence). The trim removed 5 bases at V and 1 base at J, leaving 2 bases unmatched. The CDR3 totals 14 residues. DNA for the CDR3: TGCAGTGCTTCAGCGGGGGGGTCCTACAATGAGCAGTTCTTC. It specifies CSASAGGSYNEQFF.

V usage is TRBV30 and J usage is TRBJ2-2; D is possibly TRBD2 (6 bases). The CDR3 is 12 residues long. Looked up from germline, CDR1 is GTSNPN and CDR2 is SVGIG (reference sequence). Trimming took 5 bases from V and 8 from J, leaving 12 bases between them. The CDR3 region is CAWGPGGGELFF. CDR3 coding DNA: TGTGCCTGGGGGCCTGGGGGGGGGGAGCTGTTTTTT.

This clonotype was picked up a small number of times. The chain combines TRBV27 with TRBJ2-7; TRBD1 might be the D (5 bases). With 5 bases removed from V and 4 bases from J, the gap between germline ends came to 12 bases. The CDR3 sequence is 13 residues long. Germline CDR1 and CDR2: MNHEY and SMNVEV (reference sequence). This chain's CDR3 is CASSRAGLYEQYF. CDR3 in DNA: TGTGCCAGCAGTAGGGCAGGGCTATACGAGCAGTACTTC.

This clonotype was detected many times. J is TRBJ2-1 and V is TRBV2; possibly TRBD2 for D (5 bases). Germline V CDR1 and CDR2: SNHLY, FYNNEI. CDR3 length: 14 amino acids. With 7 bases removed from V and 2 bases from J, the gap between germline ends came to 12 bases. The CDR3 sequence: CASTSAATYNEQFF. CDR3 DNA: TGTGCCAGCACGTCAGCGGCCACCTACAATGAGCAGTTCTTC. Full variable domain (rest looked up from reference TRBV2 and TRBJ2-1): EPEVTQTPSHQVTQMGQEVILRCVPISNHLYFYWYRQILGQKVEFLVSFYNNEISEKSEIFDDQFSVERPDGSNFTLKIRSTKLEDSAMYFCASTSAATYNEQFFGPGTRLTVL.

This chain joins TRBV11-1 and TRBJ2-3; 11 bases line up with TRBD1. There are 13 residues in the CDR3. The trim removed 4 bases at V and 6 bases at J, leaving 0 bases unmatched. Germline-derived CDR1 and CDR2 are SGHAT and FQDESV (reference sequence). The DNA for the CDR3 is TGTGCCAGCAGCTGGGACAGGGGGGATACGCAGTATTTT. As protein: CASSWDRGDTQYF.

This clonotype was seen repeatedly, ten times or more. The rearrangement links TRBV7-9 to TRBJ2-1; possibly TRBD1 or TRBD2 for D (5 bases each). Looked up from germline, CDR1 is SEHNR and CDR2 is FQNEAQ (reference sequence). The CDR3 has 17 amino acids. V lost 5 bases and J 0 bases, leaving 17 bases between the germline ends. As DNA, the CDR3 is TGTGCCAGCAGCCAGCCGGGACGGCGATTCTCCTACAATGAGCAGTTCTTC. Translation gives CASSQPGRRFSYNEQFF.

This clonotype came up many times. The V call is TRBV12-3 or TRBV12-4, the J call TRBJ2-3, with D maybe TRBD1 (5 bases). Trimming left V 7 bases short and J 0 bases short, with 14 bases between. This CDR3 has 15 residues. CDR3: CASKTDTLSTDTQYF. The CDR3 DNA is TGTGCCAGCAAAACGGACACATTAAGCACAGATACGCAGTATTTT.

This clonotype was observed at least ten times. The chain employs TRBV6-2 or TRBV6-3 and TRBJ2-6, with 7 bases lining up with TRBD1. The CDR3 contains 15 residues. Germline values: CDR1 MNHEY, CDR2 SVGEGT. The J segment lost 0 bases and the V segment lost 8 bases, leaving 4 bases of the junction unmatched. CDR3: CASDRVNSGANVLTF. CDR3 nucleotide sequence: TGTGCCAGCGACAGGGTTAACTCTGGGGCCAACGTCCTGACTTTC.

In DNA form, the CDR3 reads TGTGCCAGCAGTCAGGCCATAGCGGGAGTCCACGAGCAGTACTTC. This sequence encodes CASSQAIAGVHEQYF. The chain combines TRBV27 with TRBJ2-7; 9 bases match TRBD2. The CDR3 is made up of 15 amino acids. Germline V gene sequence: CDR1 MNHEY, CDR2 SMNVEV (reference sequence). With 5 bases clipped from V and 5 bases from J, the junction kept 10 bases outside the gene matches.

This clonotype was recorded at least ten times. The CDR3 sequence: CASSLAGARSYNSPLHF. CDR3 nucleotides: TGTGCCAGCAGCTTAGCGGGGGCCCGATCCTATAATTCACCCCTCCACTTT. This chain joins TRBV11-2 and TRBJ1-6; possible D gene TRBD1, 6 bases. Germline loops: CDR1 SGHAT, CDR2 FQNNGV. This CDR3 comprises 17 residues. V lost 1 base to trimming and J lost 1 base, with 11 bases between them.

Many counts were recorded for this clonotype. The chain uses TRBV2 and TRBJ1-1; D unclear. CDR3 length equals 12 residues. V lost 7 bases and J lost 0, with 6 bases in between. Per germline, CDR1 SNHLY and CDR2 FYNNEI. CDR3 nucleotide sequence: TGTGCCAGCACCTTGGTGAACACTGAAGCTTTCTTT. Translation: CASTLVNTEAFF.

The V and J genes are TRBV12-3 or TRBV12-4 and TRBJ1-1; possible D gene TRBD1, 5 bases. V lost 6 bases, J lost 1 base, and 12 bases lay in between. This CDR3 has 14 amino acids. Here the CDR3 DNA reads TGTGCCAGCAGCCCTTGGGGGAGGAACACTGAAGCTTTCTTT. Translation: CASSPWGRNTEAFF.

This clonotype showed up many times. The V and J genes are TRBV18 and TRBJ2-7; D is unresolved. This CDR3 spans 12 amino acids. Germline lookup yields CDR1 KGHSH and CDR2 LQKENI. Between the trimmed V and J ends, which lost 3 bases and 2 bases, there was a span of 5 bases. CDR3: CASSPNPYEQYF. In DNA, the CDR3 is TGTGCCAGCTCACCTAATCCCTACGAGCAGTACTTC.

This clonotype was detected ten times or more. The rearrangement links TRBV6-1 to TRBJ2-2; D possibly uses TRBD1 or TRBD2 (5 bases each). The germline V and J ends were trimmed by 4 bases and 6 bases, with 15 bases remaining between them. The V gene's germline CDR1 is MNHNS and CDR2 SASEGT. The CDR3 spans 15 residues. The CDR3 coding sequence is TGTGCCAGCAGTGTCTCCAGGGACGGTCCCGGGGAGCTGTTTTTT. It encodes CASSVSRDGPGELFF.

This rearrangement joins TRBV20-1 to TRBJ2-7; 7 bases fit TRBD1. The CDR3 totals 11 residues. With 5 bases clipped from V and 3 bases from J, the junction kept 1 base outside the gene matches. Germline V gene data show CDR1 as DFQATT and CDR2 as SNEGSKA (reference sequence). The CDR3 here is CSAHRGYEQYF. The CDR3 nucleotides read TGCAGTGCTCACAGGGGCTACGAGCAGTACTTC.

In this sample, this clonotype turned up many times. The V and J genes are TRBV20-1 and TRBJ2-5, with 10 bases lining up with TRBD2. The germline V gene encodes CDR1 DFQATT and CDR2 SNEGSKA (reference sequence). This CDR3 spans 17 amino acids. Unmatched junction bases numbered 11, after V lost 3 bases and J lost 1 base. The DNA for the CDR3 is TGCAGTGCTAGGGCTAGCGGGAGTGGGGCGAGCCAAGAGACCCAGTACTTC. Protein: CSARASGSGASQETQYF.

This clonotype was seen many times. This chain connects TRBV28 to TRBJ2-7; 12 bases are shared with TRBD1. Germline V CDR1 and CDR2: MDHEN, SYDVKM. Germline trimming cut 5 bases from V and 7 bases from J; bases unmatched to any gene: 9. CDR3 size: 15 residues. CDR3 amino acids: CASSEGGQGAQEQYF. The DNA for the CDR3 is TGTGCCAGCAGTGAGGGGGGACAGGGGGCGCAGGAGCAGTACTTC.